Following are 5 T cell receptor beta chains from one sample sequenced in a study of T cells in Graves' hyperthyroidism and ophthalmopathy. The investigators amplified TCR beta CDR3 regions from RNA transcripts. The TCR CDR3 was amplified in a first-round RT-PCR using the HTBI primer set. TCRdb independently ran MiXCR on the multiplex PCR reads; one entry per CDR3 protein. The sample carries around 520,000 distinct CDR3 sequences, 12% to 15% recorded once. Source material: blood. These receptors were collected from a woman aged 40 to 50 with Graves' hyperthyroidism.

This clonotype was observed once. The rearrangement links TRBV5-1 to TRBJ2-7; 8 nucleotides agree with TRBD1. Germline V lookup: CDR1 SGHRS, CDR2 YFSETQ. V lost 2 bases, J lost 3 bases, and 7 bases stayed unmatched. The CDR3 extends over 15 amino acids. The CDR3 spells CASSFRTGRIYEQYF. CDR3 bases: TGCGCCAGCAGCTTCCGGACAGGGCGCATCTACGAGCAGTACTTC.

This clonotype was picked up a small number of times. The rearrangement links TRBV6-1 to TRBJ1-2; D gene ambiguous. This CDR3 is 12 amino acids long. V shed 7 bases and J shed 4 bases, with 10 bases lying between them. Germline V gives CDR1 MNHNS, CDR2 SASEGT. CDR3 sequence reads: CASTTHGYGYTF. In nucleotides, the CDR3 is TGTGCCAGCACGACCCACGGCTATGGCTACACCTTC.

This clonotype was recorded a few times. This rearrangement joins TRBV12-3 or TRBV12-4 to TRBJ1-6, with 8 bases fitting TRBD1. The trim removed 4 bases at V and 7 bases at J, leaving 6 bases unmatched. The CDR3 is 15 residues long. Here the CDR3 reads CASSWGQVGNSPLHF. The CDR3, as DNA: TGTGCCAGCAGTTGGGGACAGGTGGGGAATTCACCCCTCCACTTT.

Only a few counts were recorded for this clonotype. The rearrangement uses TRBV5-5 and TRBJ1-1; perhaps TRBD1 as D (6 bases). V lost 4 bases to trimming and J lost 4 bases, with 17 bases between them. Germline V gene lookup returns CDR1 SGHKS and CDR2 YYEKEE (reference sequence). The CDR3 runs 15 residues. The CDR3 here is CASSPFGGGPTEAFF. The CDR3 nucleotides are TGTGCCAGCAGCCCCTTCGGGGGGGGGCCCACTGAAGCTTTCTTT.

This clonotype has ten or more counts. The chain joins TRBV3-1 to TRBJ2-5; 14 bases are a match to TRBD2. The germline CDR1 and CDR2 sequences are LGHDT and YNNKEL (reference sequence). CDR3 size: 17 residues. Trimming at V came to 1 base and at J to 5 bases, leaving 6 bases not matched to a gene. This chain's CDR3 is CASSQVGGTSGSETQYF. The CDR3 bases are TGTGCCAGCAGCCAAGTAGGAGGGACTAGCGGGAGTGAGACCCAGTACTTC.